The T cell receptor (beta chain) under discussion was sequenced for a study of type 1 and type 2 diabetes patients. Overall study context: Participants included type 1 and type 2 diabetes patients plus nondiabetic controls. CD4+ or CD8+ T cells were positively selected from PBMCs with microbeads.

Overall study findings and caveats: Some HECs seen only in T1D might also appear in more T2D or control samples.

This clonotype was seen a handful of times. Its antigen is unknown. The PCR template was genomic DNA. The TCR beta CDR3 region was amplified using 30 forward and 13 reverse primers. TCRdb itself ran the multiplex PCR reads through MiXCR, one entry per CDR3 protein. The top ten clones hold around 13% of a sample with 250,000 or so distinct CDR3 sequences, around 47% of them seen once. The TCR was taken from a man aged 18 to 35 with type 2 diabetes. Specimen: peripheral blood mononuclear cells (PBMCs).

CDR3 DNA: TGTGCCAGCAGTTCCCGACAGGGTAGCTACGAGCAGTACTTC. Protein sequence: CASSSRQGSYEQYF. The chain couples TRBV28 to TRBJ2-7; TRBD1 agrees at 7 bases. The junction had 6 bases not matched to a gene; V was cut back by 4 bases and J by 3 bases. The CDR3 loop spans 14 amino acids. Germline CDR1 MDHEN, CDR2 SYDVKM.